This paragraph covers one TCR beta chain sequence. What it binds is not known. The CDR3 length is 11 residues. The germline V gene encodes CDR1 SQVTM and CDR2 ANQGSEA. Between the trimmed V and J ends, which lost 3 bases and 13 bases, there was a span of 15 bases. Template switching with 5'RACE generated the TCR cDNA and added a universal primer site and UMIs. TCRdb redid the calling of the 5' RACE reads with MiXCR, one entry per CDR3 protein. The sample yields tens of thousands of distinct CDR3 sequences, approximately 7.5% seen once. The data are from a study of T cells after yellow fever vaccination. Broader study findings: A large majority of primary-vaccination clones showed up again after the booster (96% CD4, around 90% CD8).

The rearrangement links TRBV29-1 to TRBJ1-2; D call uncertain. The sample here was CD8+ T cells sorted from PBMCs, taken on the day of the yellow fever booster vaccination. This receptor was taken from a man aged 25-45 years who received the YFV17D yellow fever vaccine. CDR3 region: CSVDMTSQPTF. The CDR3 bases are TGCAGCGTTGATATGACATCGCAGCCCACCTTC.